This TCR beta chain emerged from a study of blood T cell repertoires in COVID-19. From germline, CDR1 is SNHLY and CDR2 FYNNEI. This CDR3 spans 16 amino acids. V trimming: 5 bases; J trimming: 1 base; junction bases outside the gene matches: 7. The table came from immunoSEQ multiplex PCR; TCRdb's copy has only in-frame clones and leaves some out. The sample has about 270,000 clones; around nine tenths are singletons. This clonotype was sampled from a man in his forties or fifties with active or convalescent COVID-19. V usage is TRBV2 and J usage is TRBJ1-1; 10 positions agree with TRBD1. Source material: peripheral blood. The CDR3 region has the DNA TGTGCCAGCAGTATCCACCGGGACAGGGGGAACACTGAAGCTTTCTTT. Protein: CASSIHRDRGNTEAFF.